Listed below are T cell receptor beta chains from one sample, sequenced in a study of blood T cells in healthy people across ages. TCRdb used MiXCR to reprocess the 5' RACE reads, holding one entry per CDR3 protein. The repertoire has 1.4 million or so distinct CDR3 sequences, 40% to 45% of them found once; the top ten carry around 4%. The sample comprised blood. Receptors were obtained from a young woman in good health. The CDR3 runs from the conserved cysteine through the conserved F or W. Fields, in order: J gene, clone size, D gene, V gene, CDR3 DNA, CDR3 protein. The D gene is left open where the match is weak. A clone size is listed for some rows: how often the clone was seen (once, few, many), or a class if it is expanded.

J: TRBJ1-1
size: -
D: -
V: TRBV6-1
DNA: TGTGCCACCGTGCAAGGGGGGGACACTGAAGCTTTCTTT
CDR3: CATVQGGDTEAFF

J: TRBJ2-6
size: -
D: -
V: TRBV5-6
DNA: TGTGCCAGCAGCTTGGGAAAGGGCTCTGGGGCCAACGTCCTGACTTTC
CDR3: CASSLGKGSGANVLTF

J: TRBJ2-1
size: few
D: TRBD2
V: TRBV6-2/TRBV6-3
DNA: TGTGCCAGCAGTTACCCTAATCGACTAGCGGGAGGAAATGAGCAGTTCTTC
CDR3: CASSYPNRLAGGNEQFF

J: TRBJ1-1
size: few
D: -
V: TRBV12-3/TRBV12-4
DNA: TGTGCCAGCAGGTCCGCGGGGACTGAAGCTTTCTTT
CDR3: CASRSAGTEAFF

J: TRBJ1-2
size: -
D: -
V: TRBV12-3/TRBV12-4
DNA: TGTGCCAGCAGTTTAGAGGCAGGTTCCGTCTATGGCTACACCTTC
CDR3: CASSLEAGSVYGYTF

J: TRBJ2-7
size: few
D: -
V: TRBV4-1
DNA: TGCGCCAGCAGCCGCACGTCCGGTGGCGAGCAGTACTTC
CDR3: CASSRTSGGEQYF

J: TRBJ1-1
size: -
D: TRBD1
V: TRBV20-1
DNA: TGCAGTGCAACATCAGGGGGTCTGTCCACTGAAGCTTTCTTT
CDR3: CSATSGGLSTEAFF

J: TRBJ2-3
size: once
D: -
V: TRBV7-2
DNA: TGTGCCAGCAGCTCTAAGGACTTTTACTATACGCAGTATTTT
CDR3: CASSSKDFYYTQYF

J: TRBJ1-6
size: few
D: TRBD1
V: TRBV6-5
DNA: TGTGCCAGCAGTTACTCTGGCAGGGGGAATTATAATTCACCCCTCCACTTT
CDR3: CASSYSGRGNYNSPLHF

J: TRBJ1-2
size: few
D: TRBD1
V: TRBV29-1
DNA: TGCAGCGTTGAAGATTGGAGGACAGGGGGTAACTATGGCTACACCTTC
CDR3: CSVEDWRTGGNYGYTF

J: TRBJ1-2
size: -
D: -
V: TRBV20-1
DNA: TGCAGTGCTGGGTTAGGGTCTAACTATGGCTACACCTTC
CDR3: CSAGLGSNYGYTF

J: TRBJ2-2
size: -
D: -
V: TRBV27
DNA: TGTGCCAGCAGAACGTACGGGGAGCTGTTTTTT
CDR3: CASRTYGELFF

J: TRBJ2-7
size: -
D: -
V: TRBV20-1
DNA: TGCAGTGCCGAGACTAGTCCTTACTACGAGCAGTACTTC
CDR3: CSAETSPYYEQYF

J: TRBJ2-3
size: few
D: -
V: TRBV11-1
DNA: TGTGCCAGCAGTTCCGACAGACGGAAAGACACGCAGTATTTT
CDR3: CASSSDRRKDTQYF

J: TRBJ1-6
size: -
D: TRBD1
V: TRBV20-1
DNA: TGCAGTGCAAAACAGGGGGGCTATAATTCACCCCTCCACTTT
CDR3: CSAKQGGYNSPLHF

J: TRBJ2-7
size: -
D: TRBD1
V: TRBV11-3
DNA: TGTGCCAGCAGCTTAACAGGGGAGCATTGGTGGGAGCAGTACTTC
CDR3: CASSLTGEHWWEQYF

J: TRBJ2-7
size: -
D: -
V: TRBV5-8
DNA: TGTGCCAGCAGCAATCTGTCCCACGAGCAGTACTTC
CDR3: CASSNLSHEQYF

J: TRBJ2-3
size: -
D: -
V: TRBV12-3/TRBV12-4
DNA: TGTGCCAGCAGTTCCGAGAGGGATACGCAGTATTTT
CDR3: CASSSERDTQYF

J: TRBJ2-7
size: few
D: TRBD1
V: TRBV28
DNA: TGTGCCAGCAGTTTACCAACTCGGACAGGTCTATACGAGCAGTACTTC
CDR3: CASSLPTRTGLYEQYF

J: TRBJ2-3
size: -
D: TRBD2
V: TRBV12-3/TRBV12-4
DNA: TGTGCCAGCAGTTTTGATCCGCGGGAGCTGACAGATGCGCAGTATTTT
CDR3: CASSFDPRELTDAQYF

J: TRBJ1-1
size: -
D: TRBD1
V: TRBV7-9
DNA: TGTGCCAGCAGCTCGAAGGGGGACAGCACTGAAGCTTTCTTT
CDR3: CASSSKGDSTEAFF

J: TRBJ1-1
size: -
D: TRBD1
V: TRBV10-3
DNA: TGTGCCATCAGTCGGACAGGGGCCAGCACTGAAGCTTTCTTT
CDR3: CAISRTGASTEAFF

J: TRBJ1-1
size: -
D: -
V: TRBV29-1
DNA: TGCAGCGTGTACCGACTCACTGAAGCTTTCTTT
CDR3: CSVYRLTEAFF

J: TRBJ1-5
size: many
D: -
V: TRBV4-1
DNA: TGCGCCAGCAGCCAAGAGGGCTATAGCAATCAGCCCCAGCATTTT
CDR3: CASSQEGYSNQPQHF

J: TRBJ1-5
size: few
D: -
V: TRBV27
DNA: TGTGCCAGCAGTCCTAACGGGACCCCCAATCAGCCCCAGCATTTT
CDR3: CASSPNGTPNQPQHF

J: TRBJ1-2
size: many
D: -
V: TRBV10-3
DNA: TGTGCCACGCAGGACGGAGTTGAAGCATATGGCTACACCTTC
CDR3: CATQDGVEAYGYTF

J: TRBJ2-5
size: -
D: -
V: TRBV29-1
DNA: TGCAGCGTTGTAAGCAAAGAAGAGACCCAGTACTTC
CDR3: CSVVSKEETQYF

J: TRBJ1-5
size: -
D: -
V: TRBV27
DNA: TGTGCCAGCAGTTTCCAAAGTGGCAATCAGCCCCAGCATTTT
CDR3: CASSFQSGNQPQHF

J: TRBJ2-7
size: -
D: -
V: TRBV28
DNA: TGTGCCAGCAGTGAGGACTTCGGCTACGAGCAGTACTTC
CDR3: CASSEDFGYEQYF

J: TRBJ2-4
size: -
D: -
V: TRBV20-1
DNA: TGCAGTGCGTTCCCCAGCCGTACGTTCGGAGACATTCAGTACTTC
CDR3: CSAFPSRTFGDIQYF

J: TRBJ2-3
size: -
D: -
V: TRBV20-1
DNA: TGCAGTGCTAGCGAAATCAGGGAACCCACAGATACGCAGTATTTT
CDR3: CSASEIREPTDTQYF

J: TRBJ2-1
size: few
D: -
V: TRBV6-1
DNA: TGTGCCAGCAGTACCCTAGGGACTTTTTCCAATGAGCAGTTCTTC
CDR3: CASSTLGTFSNEQFF

J: TRBJ2-1
size: -
D: TRBD2
V: TRBV4-3
DNA: TGCGCCAGCAGCCAAGACGGACTAGCGGGCCTTTCGTACAATGAGAAGTTCTTC
CDR3: CASSQDGLAGLSYNEKFF

J: TRBJ2-6
size: few
D: -
V: TRBV6-5
DNA: TGTGCCAGCAGTTACTCGATAACAGGAACTGGGGCCAACGTCCTGACTTTC
CDR3: CASSYSITGTGANVLTF

J: TRBJ2-3
size: -
D: -
V: TRBV23-1
DNA: TGCGCCAGGCGTACGCAGTATTTT
CDR3: CARRTQYF

J: TRBJ2-7
size: few
D: -
V: TRBV6-1
DNA: TGTGCCAGCAGCCCCGACAGGCGGCTCTACGAGCAGTACTTC
CDR3: CASSPDRRLYEQYF

J: TRBJ1-5
size: -
D: -
V: TRBV4-1
DNA: TGCGCCAGCAGCCGACTTAGACAACAGCCCCAGCATTTT
CDR3: CASSRLRQQPQHF

J: TRBJ2-6
size: -
D: -
V: TRBV25-1
DNA: TGTGCCAGCAGTGAATTCGGGCTCTCTGGGGCCAACGTCCTGACTTTC
CDR3: CASSEFGLSGANVLTF

J: TRBJ2-4
size: few
D: -
V: TRBV7-2
DNA: TGTGCCAGCAGCTTGGAGCCAGAAAACATTCAGTACTTC
CDR3: CASSLEPENIQYF

J: TRBJ2-7
size: few
D: -
V: TRBV7-2
DNA: TGTGCCAGCAGCTCACACTCACAGGGAATCAGTGGTTACGAGCAGTACTTC
CDR3: CASSSHSQGISGYEQYF

J: TRBJ2-1
size: -
D: -
V: TRBV5-1
DNA: TGCGCCAGCATGGCTATAGGATCAGATGAGCAGTTCTTC
CDR3: CASMAIGSDEQFF

J: TRBJ2-1
size: many
D: -
V: TRBV20-1
DNA: TGCAGTGCTAGAGTTCTGGGGGAAAGGGCCAATGAGCAGTTCTTC
CDR3: CSARVLGERANEQFF

J: TRBJ2-7
size: -
D: -
V: TRBV18
DNA: TGTGCCAGCTCACGTAGCGGTACCTACGAGCAGTACTTC
CDR3: CASSRSGTYEQYF

J: TRBJ1-1
size: -
D: -
V: TRBV30
DNA: TGTGCCTGGAGTGGCACGGCTGAAGCTTTCTTT
CDR3: CAWSGTAEAFF

J: TRBJ2-3
size: -
D: TRBD2
V: TRBV20-1
DNA: TGCAGTGCTTATACTAGCGGGGGGGCGGGCACAGATACGCAGTATTTT
CDR3: CSAYTSGGAGTDTQYF

J: TRBJ2-1
size: few
D: -
V: TRBV12-3/TRBV12-4
DNA: TGTGCCAGCAGTTTTAGGCTCAATGAGCAGTTCTTC
CDR3: CASSFRLNEQFF

J: TRBJ2-2
size: -
D: -
V: TRBV12-3/TRBV12-4
DNA: TGTGCCAGCAGTTTCCTGGTCACCGGGGAGCTGTTTTTT
CDR3: CASSFLVTGELFF

J: TRBJ1-4
size: -
D: -
V: TRBV12-3/TRBV12-4
DNA: TGTGCCGGCCAACCTGGTTCCAGGGTGGTTGAAAAACTGTTTTTT
CDR3: CAGQPGSRVVEKLFF

J: TRBJ1-5
size: -
D: -
V: TRBV5-6
DNA: TGTGCCAGCAGTAAACAGGGTTTAGCAAATCAGCCCCAGCATTTT
CDR3: CASSKQGLANQPQHF

J: TRBJ2-7
size: -
D: TRBD2
V: TRBV7-2
DNA: TGTGCCAGCAGCTTAGGCTGGAGCGGGGGGGCCTACGAGCAGTACTTC
CDR3: CASSLGWSGGAYEQYF

J: TRBJ2-7
size: -
D: TRBD1
V: TRBV4-1
DNA: TGCGCCAGTGATCCGGGACAGGGTGGCTCCTACGAGCAGTACTTC
CDR3: CASDPGQGGSYEQYF

J: TRBJ1-2
size: -
D: TRBD1
V: TRBV4-2
DNA: TGTGCCAGCAGCCAAGATCACAGGGGCAATGGCTACACCTTC
CDR3: CASSQDHRGNGYTF

J: TRBJ2-7
size: few
D: -
V: TRBV7-9
DNA: TGTGCCAGCAGCTTCCCAGGGGACCCCTACGAGCAGTACTTC
CDR3: CASSFPGDPYEQYF

J: TRBJ2-5
size: -
D: TRBD2
V: TRBV20-1
DNA: TGCAGTGCTAAGGCCCTCGGGGCGGGGGGCACCACCCACAATGAGCAGTACTTC
CDR3: CSAKALGAGGTTHNEQYF